Below are 30 T cell receptor beta chains sequenced from a single sample in a study of blood T cells in healthy people across ages. The second PCR ran 7 to 11 cycles with a sample-barcoded 5' primer and J-beta primers. One entry per CDR3 protein results from TCRdb running MiXCR on the 5' RACE reads. The table has over 1,500,000 distinct CDR3 sequences, about 49% seen once. Sequences were obtained from blood. These receptors all come from a woman in her forties in good health.

This clonotype was counted between two and nine times. The chain employs TRBV9 and TRBJ2-5, with 8 bases fitting TRBD2. The CDR3 consists of 16 residues. Germline V gene sequence: CDR1 SGDLS, CDR2 YYNGEE. After removal of 0 bases from V and 7 bases from J, the junction contained 11 bases not matched to a gene. CDR3 amino acids: CASSVATGGPYGTQYF. The DNA for the CDR3 is TGTGCCAGCAGCGTAGCAACGGGGGGGCCTTACGGGACCCAGTACTTC. The full variable domain, its missing parts supplied by reference TRBV9 and TRBJ2-5, is DSGVTQTPKHLITATGQRVTLRCSPRSGDLSVYWYQQSLDQGLQFLIQYYNGEERAKGNILERFSAQQFPDLHSELNLSSLELGDSALYFCASSVATGGPYGTQYFGPGTRLLVL.

A note on this clonotype: At one of its ends the junction is not consistent with the germline gene, which may arise from a read error. J is TRBJ1-4 and V is TRBV10-3; D is unclear. CDR3 length equals 13 residues. CDR1 and CDR2 from the germline V gene are ENHRY and SYGVKD. The CDR3 DNA follows: TGTGCTATCAGTGAGTCAGTTTCTGAAAAACTGTTTTTT. Its translation is CAISESVSEKLFF.

This clonotype has more than one count but fewer than ten. The V call is TRBV6-2 or TRBV6-3, the J call TRBJ2-4; the D call may be TRBD1 or TRBD2 (5 bases each). V dropped 4 bases and J dropped 6 bases, with 16 bases sitting between them. This CDR3 region has 15 residues. Germline loops: CDR1 MNHEY, CDR2 SVGEGT. CDR3 sequence: CASSWAGTPGNIQYF. The CDR3 DNA is TGTGCCAGCAGTTGGGCCGGGACCCCGGGAAACATTCAGTACTTC.

This clonotype turned up a few times. This rearrangement joins TRBV9 to TRBJ2-1, with D perhaps given as TRBD1 or TRBD2 (5 bases each). CDR1 SGDLS and CDR2 YYNGEE come from the germline V gene. This CDR3 is built from 17 residues. Between the trimmed V and J ends, which lost 3 bases and 7 bases, there was a span of 23 bases. CDR3 coding DNA: TGTGCCAGCAGCGCCCGGACCGGGACGGCGCGGATGAATGAGCAGTTCTTC. As protein: CASSARTGTARMNEQFF.

The chain links TRBV5-4 to TRBJ2-1; 8 nucleotides align to TRBD2. The V gene end was trimmed by 4 bases and the J gene end by 4 bases; junction bases not matched to a gene: 13. This CDR3 spans 17 amino acids. Germline CDR1 and CDR2: SGHNT and YYREEE (reference sequence). The CDR3 coding sequence is TGTGCCAGCAGCCGCTCACTAGCGGCCACAAATTACAATGAGCAGTTCTTC. It translates to CASSRSLAATNYNEQFF.

The chain joins TRBV19 to TRBJ2-5; TRBD1 might be the D (6 bases). Deletions cut 7 bases from V and 5 bases from J, with 14 bases between. The CDR3 covers 13 residues. Germline values: CDR1 LNHDA, CDR2 SQIVND (reference sequence). CDR3 DNA sequence: TGTGCCAGTACAGGGGCGGCTAGTGAGACCCAGTACTTC. This encodes CASTGAASETQYF. Full variable domain (remainder filled in from reference TRBV19 and TRBJ2-5): DGGITQSPKYLFRKEGQNVTLSCEQNLNHDAMYWYRQDPGQGLRLIYYSQIVNDFQKGDIAEGYSVSREKKESFPLTVTSAQKNPTAFYLCASTGAASETQYFGPGTRLLVL.

The chain is built from TRBV20-1 and TRBJ2-1, with 10 bases aligning to TRBD2. J lost 7 bases, V lost 5 bases, and 11 bases had no gene match. CDR3 length: 15 amino acids. Germline CDR1 DFQATT, CDR2 SNEGSKA (reference sequence). The CDR3 sequence is CSADSLAGSRNEQFF. CDR3 sequence (DNA): TGCAGTGCTGACTCACTAGCGGGGAGTCGGAATGAGCAGTTCTTC.

The genes are TRBV20-1 and TRBJ2-1; 10 bases match TRBD2. The end of the DNA fits TRBJ2-7 better, so the J call may be wrong. Germline lookup yields CDR1 DFQATT and CDR2 SNEGSKA (reference sequence). The CDR3 spans 17 residues. The CDR3 nucleotides are TGCAGTGCACCGGGGCCACTAGCGGGGAAATCCTACAATGAGCAGTACTTC. Protein sequence: CSAPGPLAGKSYNEQYF.

This chain joins TRBV5-6 and TRBJ1-6; no clear D gene. Deletions cut 4 bases from V and 0 bases from J, with 8 bases between. From germline, CDR1 is SGHDT and CDR2 YYEEEE. CDR3 length: 15 residues. The CDR3 protein is CASSEGISYNSPLHF. CDR3 sequence (DNA): TGTGCCAGCAGCGAGGGAATCTCCTATAATTCACCCCTCCACTTT.

The chain couples TRBV29-1 to TRBJ2-5, with TRBD1 matching 7 bases. The CDR3 length is 14 residues. Losses at the gene ends were 4 bases for V and 5 bases for J; bases not matched to a gene: 10. Germline CDR1 reads SQVTM; CDR2 reads ANQGSEA. CDR3 coding DNA: TGCAGCGTTGCCTGGCAGGGGGTAGGGGAGACCCAGTACTTC. This gives the protein CSVAWQGVGETQYF.

The chain combines TRBV20-1 with TRBJ1-6, with TRBD1 matching 8 bases. CDR1 and CDR2 from the germline V gene are DFQATT and SNEGSKA (reference sequence). J lost 5 bases, V lost 5 bases, and 5 bases had no gene match. CDR3 size: 14 residues. The DNA of the CDR3 is TGCAGTGCTCGCGGACAGGGTAATAATTCACCCCTCCACTTT. This gives the protein CSARGQGNNSPLHF.

J is TRBJ2-5 and V is TRBV6-2 or TRBV6-3; the match to TRBD2 covers 8 bases. The CDR3 has 15 residues. The V gene end was trimmed by 5 bases and the J gene end by 4 bases; junction bases not matched to a gene: 9. Germline CDR1 reads MNHEY; CDR2 reads SVGEGT. The CDR3 loop is CASSSGGAVGETQYF. The CDR3 coding sequence is TGTGCCAGCAGTAGCGGGGGAGCCGTCGGAGAGACCCAGTACTTC.

The chain combines TRBV27 with TRBJ2-7; maybe TRBD2 (6 bases). The V gene's germline CDR1 is MNHEY and CDR2 SMNVEV (reference sequence). V lost 9 bases and J 4 bases, leaving 22 bases between the germline ends. This CDR3 contains 15 residues. CDR3: CASKTKRGLLYEQYF. For the CDR3, the DNA is TGTGCCAGTAAAACCAAGCGTGGACTACTTTACGAGCAGTACTTC.

This clonotype was picked up a small number of times. The chain joins TRBV7-8 to TRBJ1-2, with 8 bases aligning to TRBD1. Germline V gives CDR1 SGHVS, CDR2 FQNEAQ. Trimming at V came to 2 bases and at J to 6 bases, leaving 14 bases not matched to a gene. The CDR3 extends over 17 amino acids. CDR3: CASSLQHTGGIVDGYTF. CDR3 coding DNA: TGTGCCAGCAGCTTACAGCACACAGGGGGGATAGTCGATGGCTACACCTTC.

This rearrangement joins TRBV7-8 to TRBJ2-5, with D possibly matching TRBD2 (6 bases). The CDR3 totals 16 residues. Trimming removed 1 base at V and 2 bases at J, with 14 bases between. Looked up from germline, CDR1 is SGHVS and CDR2 is FQNEAQ. CDR3 sequence reads: CASSLVPSRGQETQYF. CDR3 coding DNA: TGTGCCAGCAGCTTAGTACCTAGCCGGGGGCAAGAGACCCAGTACTTC.

The genes are TRBV6-1 and TRBJ1-1; D gene ambiguous. The germline V and J ends were trimmed by 3 bases and 7 bases, with 9 bases remaining between them. CDR1 and CDR2 (germline): MNHNS, SASEGT. The length of the CDR3 is 12 residues. CDR3 sequence reads: CASSDGPYEAFF. CDR3 coding DNA: TGTGCCAGCAGTGACGGCCCGTATGAAGCTTTCTTT.

This clonotype was recorded a few times. CDR3 in amino acids: CASSRGGTSSGANVLTF. CDR3 nucleotides: TGTGCCAGCAGTCGGGGGGGAACCAGCTCTGGGGCCAACGTCCTGACTTTC. The chain links TRBV2 to TRBJ2-6; TRBD2 aligns across 8 bases. J gave up 0 bases and V 5 bases, and 6 bases lay outside the gene matches. CDR3 length: 17 amino acids. Germline V gene sequence: CDR1 SNHLY, CDR2 FYNNEI.

This clonotype has a handful of counts. This CDR3 reads CSAGLGGTQYF. CDR3 coding DNA: TGCAGTGCGGGACTAGGAGGGACCCAGTACTTC. The chain couples TRBV20-1 to TRBJ2-5, with 8 bases matching TRBD2. CDR3 length equals 11 residues. The J segment lost 7 bases and the V segment lost 6 bases, leaving 4 bases of the junction unmatched. Germline V gene lookup returns CDR1 DFQATT and CDR2 SNEGSKA (reference sequence).

This clonotype was observed a few times. The V gene is TRBV20-1, the J gene TRBJ2-3, with D possibly matching TRBD1 (5 bases). In germline, CDR1 is DFQATT, CDR2 SNEGSKA (reference sequence). There are 12 residues in the CDR3. V lost 5 bases to trimming and J lost 4 bases, with 10 bases between them. CDR3 protein: CSAGLGADTQYF. CDR3 DNA: TGCAGTGCTGGTTTAGGGGCAGATACGCAGTATTTT.

Only one count was recorded for this clonotype. An end of the junction differs from the germline gene, which may be a read error. The V call is TRBV18, the J call TRBJ2-5; TRBD2 matches 15 bases. The CDR3 loop spans 18 amino acids. CDR1 is KGHSH, CDR2 LQKENI, per germline. The chain's CDR3 is CVSSRGLAGGTGQETQYF. In DNA form, the CDR3 reads TGTGTCAGCTCACGAGGACTAGCGGGAGGGACGGGACAAGAGACCCAGTACTTC.

This clonotype was picked up a small number of times. This chain links TRBV29-1 with TRBJ1-2; D may be TRBD1 (5 bases). V shed 3 bases and J shed 1 base, with 12 bases lying between them. The CDR3 is 14 amino acids. The germline CDR1 and CDR2 sequences are SQVTM and ANQGSEA. The CDR3 reads CSVDSRDGNYGYTF. Written as DNA, the CDR3 is TGCAGCGTTGACTCCCGGGACGGTAACTATGGCTACACCTTC.

The chain is built from TRBV6-4 and TRBJ2-1, with 12 bases aligning to TRBD2. V was pared by 6 bases and J by 6 bases, with 3 bases of the junction left unmatched. CDR3 size: 14 residues. Germline V CDR1 and CDR2: MRHNA, SNTAGT. The CDR3 is CASRELAGGNEQFF. CDR3 bases: TGTGCCAGCAGAGAACTAGCGGGGGGCAATGAGCAGTTCTTC.

This clonotype was recorded many times. At one boundary the junction diverges from the germline segment, which might be a read error. This chain connects TRBV13 to TRBJ2-3, with a possible D match to TRBD1 (5 bases). The CDR3 is 13 amino acids. Germline-derived CDR1 and CDR2 are PRHDT and FYEKMQ (reference sequence). The CDR3 is CASSLGASDTQYF. The CDR3 DNA reads as TGTGCCAGCAGTTTAGGGGCTTCAGATACGCAGTATTTT.

This chain links TRBV5-1 with TRBJ2-2; D is ambiguous. From germline, CDR1 is SGHRS and CDR2 YFSETQ. The CDR3 sequence is 14 residues long. Trimming cost V 0 bases and J 5 bases, with 8 bases left between them. The CDR3 DNA follows: TGCGCCAGCAGCTTGGTCGGGTTGACCGGGGAGCTGTTTTTT. Translation: CASSLVGLTGELFF. Full variable domain (outside the CDR3, taken from reference TRBV5-1 and TRBJ2-2): KAGVTQTPRYLIKTRGQQVTLSCSPISGHRSVSWYQQTPGQGLQFLFEYFSETQRNKGNFPGRFSGRQFSNSRSEMNVSTLELGDSALYLCASSLVGLTGELFFGEGSRLTVL.

This clonotype has just a few counts. This rearrangement joins TRBV7-2 to TRBJ2-7, with TRBD2 matching 8 bases. The CDR3 is 16 residues long. V trimming: 5 bases; J trimming: 2 bases; junction bases outside the gene matches: 11. Germline CDR1 and CDR2: SGHTA and FQGNSA. CDR3 in DNA: TGTGCCAGCAGCCGAACGGGGGGGGCGAGCACCTACGAGCAGTACTTC. Its translation is CASSRTGGASTYEQYF.

The genes are TRBV2 and TRBJ2-3; 11 bases map to TRBD2. Germline V gene lookup returns CDR1 SNHLY and CDR2 FYNNEI. The ends lost 2 bases at V and 2 bases at J; junction bases unmatched: 3. CDR3 length: 16 residues. This CDR3 is CASSEPTSGATDTQYF. CDR3 nucleotides: TGTGCCAGCAGTGAACCGACTAGCGGGGCCACAGATACGCAGTATTTT.

The chain combines TRBV4-3 with TRBJ1-1; 10 positions match TRBD1. V was clipped by 0 bases and J by 10 bases; unmatched bases: 14. From germline, CDR1 is LGHNA and CDR2 YSLEER. This CDR3 contains 17 residues. This chain's CDR3 is CASSQDLGTGAIGVAFF. DNA of the CDR3: TGCGCCAGCAGCCAAGATCTAGGGACAGGGGCCATAGGAGTAGCTTTCTTT.

In its sample, this clonotype was seen many times. The rearrangement links TRBV5-6 to TRBJ2-1; D possibly corresponds to TRBD2 (7 bases). Germline CDR1 SGHDT, CDR2 YYEEEE. Trimming pared 5 bases from V and 0 bases from J, leaving 12 bases between. The CDR3 is made up of 15 amino acids. The chain's CDR3 is CASSLGGASYNEQFF. CDR3 coding DNA: TGTGCCAGCAGTTTAGGGGGGGCCTCCTACAATGAGCAGTTCTTC.

This clonotype was seen only a few times. The chain carries TRBV20-1 and TRBJ2-1, with D possibly called TRBD1 or TRBD2 (5 bases each). The CDR3 sequence is 13 residues long. Germline CDR1 DFQATT, CDR2 SNEGSKA (reference sequence). The ends were cut back, 3 bases at V and 7 bases at J, with 13 bases in the middle. The CDR3 DNA reads TGCAGTGCTAGGAATCTAGCAGGGAATGAGCAGTTCTTC. Residues: CSARNLAGNEQFF.

The V call is TRBV28, the J call TRBJ2-5, with unresolved D. Germline lookup yields CDR1 MDHEN and CDR2 SYDVKM. The CDR3 spans 13 residues. The V and J ends lost 6 bases and 3 bases respectively, with 11 bases between them. The CDR3 loop is CASSHVKEETQYF. CDR3 coding DNA: TGTGCCAGCAGCCACGTCAAAGAAGAGACCCAGTACTTC. Together with reference TRBV28 and TRBJ2-5, the CDR3 gives the full variable domain: DVKVTQSSRYLVKRTGEKVFLECVQDMDHENMFWYRQDPGLGLRLIYFSYDVKMKEKGDIPEGYSVSREKKERFSLILESASTNQTSMYLCASSHVKEETQYFGPGTRLLVL.